This TCR beta chain was retrieved from a study of CD8 T cells in Susac syndrome (dated by TCRdb to the late 2010s). With regard to the full study: Among the sequenced Susac syndrome patients, about 6 had clinically active disease and fewer than 10 were in clinical remission. At the time of blood withdrawal, Susac syndrome patients were either therapy-naive, taking corticosteroids (with some also receiving IVIg), or on IVIg alone. The study used repertoire sequencing to test whether antigen drove CD8+ T cell activation and differentiation in Susac syndrome. Results and caveats for the whole study, not just this receptor: The number of individuals in the TCR sequencing and HLA analysis was acknowledged as relatively small. The CD4+ T cell repertoire of patients with Susac syndrome showed no detectable clonal expansion.

Peripheral blood CD8+ and CD4+ T cells from healthy donors, Susac syndrome patients and multiple sclerosis patients were profiled using high-throughput TCR beta sequencing. The Susac syndrome patients fulfilled recently defined diagnostic criteria for definite or probable disease. Bulk CD8+ and CD4+ T cells were purified by magnetic negative isolation, whereas CD8+ TEMRA cells were enriched by FACS. Blood was collected in EDTA tubes and processed within 24 hours, with PBMCs isolated through density gradient centrifugation. PBMCs intended for TCR sequencing were cryopreserved in liquid nitrogen and were subsequently thawed in a 37 degrees C water bath. A purity of at least 90% was achieved for sorted or isolated CD4+, CD8+ and CD8+ TEMRA cells. CDR1 and CDR2 were assigned from the germline V gene as SNHLY and FYNNEI. The CDR3 covers 15 residues, taking in both the cysteine and the phenylalanine. CDR3 DNA is the only sequence kept; it has 45 bases, read in frame from the first base. At the junction V is shortened by 0 bases and J by 4 bases, with 12 bases in between.

A remark on this clonotype: Its antigen is still unknown. No much larger clone exists at a distance of one base, and base qualities are not known.

RNA was extracted with the RNeasy kit and roughly 0.45 to 1 ug was reverse transcribed using random hexamers. The immunoSEQ multiplex PCR assay, covering 54 Vbeta and 13 Jbeta segments, was used to amplify TCR beta CDR3 regions. To correct PCR amplification bias, a synthetic template baseline was used for both primer optimization and computational correction. The original pipeline was this. Reads were annotated to V, D and J genes per IMGT and analyzed with immunoSEQ Analyzer, keeping only productive sequences. To calculate clonality, Shannon entropy was normalized by log2 of the number of productive unique sequences and then subtracted from one. For each patient and control, public and private clones were evaluated among the 100 most prevalent clones. Clones were defined as Susac-specific if absent from the healthy and MS cohorts, from 900 to 1,300 published viral clones and from other ImmuneACCESS disease sequences. TCRdb reworked the public reads: Q25 trimming with fastp, MiXCR clone assembly, productive beta chains retained. For every CDR3 protein sequence, its rows merge into one entry that carries the most common genes and DNA. These V and J calls rely on TCRdb rather than the paper's analysis. Within this sample are 110,000 to 150,000 distinct CDR3 sequences, with 90% to 97% of them counted one time only. The ten largest clones represent 0.065% to 0.095% of the sample.

The sequence was collected from a human donor with Susac syndrome. The chain employs TRBV2 and TRBJ1-2, with an unclear D gene assignment. Sequencing was done on a sample of CD4+ T cells from PBMCs. The bases read TGTGCCAGCAGTGAAGCTTCGACCCGAGGCTATGGCTACACCTTC. Translated, this is CASSEASTRGYGYTF.